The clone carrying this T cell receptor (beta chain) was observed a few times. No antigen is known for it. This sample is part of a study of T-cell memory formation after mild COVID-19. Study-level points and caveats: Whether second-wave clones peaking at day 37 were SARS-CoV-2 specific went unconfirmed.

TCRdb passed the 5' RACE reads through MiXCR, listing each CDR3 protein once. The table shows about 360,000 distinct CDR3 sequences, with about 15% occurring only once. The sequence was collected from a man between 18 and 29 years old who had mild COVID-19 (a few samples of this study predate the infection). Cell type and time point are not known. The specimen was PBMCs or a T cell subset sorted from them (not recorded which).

CDR3: CASSSWDRNTEAFF. CDR3 bases: TGTGCCAGCAGCTCGTGGGACAGGAACACTGAAGCTTTCTTT. V usage is TRBV7-9 and J usage is TRBJ1-1, with 7 bases identical to TRBD1. The CDR3 length is 14 residues. CDR1 SEHNR and CDR2 FQNEAQ come from the germline V gene (reference sequence). The ends lost 4 bases at V and 1 base at J; junction bases unmatched: 3.